One sample yielded the 12 T cell receptor beta chains listed below, sequenced in a study of T cell repertoires in ileal Crohn's disease. Time point specified: neoterminal ileum biopsy at postoperative endoscopy, about 6 months after surgery. Assay used: immunoSEQ multiplex PCR; TCRdb lists only in-frame clones, some missing. The sample has roughly 60,000 clones, approximately 88% seen once. Sequencing was performed on ileal tissue. These receptors all stem from an adult with Crohn's disease.

DNA for the CDR3: TGTGCCAGCCGCGTGAGGCTGAACACTGAAGCTTTCTTT. Translated: CASRVRLNTEAFF. This chain joins TRBV6-6 and TRBJ1-1; D is unclear. Trimming removed 8 bases at V and 0 bases at J, with 10 bases between. Germline CDR1 and CDR2: MNHNY and SVGAGI (reference sequence). The CDR3 is made up of 13 amino acids.

This chain links TRBV18 with TRBJ1-5; D is possibly TRBD1 (5 bases). Germline V lookup: CDR1 KGHSH, CDR2 LQKENI. Trimming removed 3 bases at V and 8 bases at J, with 11 bases between. The CDR3 consists of 13 residues. CDR3 DNA: TGTGCCAGCTCACCTTCGGGGGTCGAGCCCCAGCATTTT. Protein sequence: CASSPSGVEPQHF.

This clone turned up a few times. The gene calls are TRBV2 and TRBJ1-3; a possible D gene is TRBD1 (6 bases). The CDR3 contains 12 residues. Per the germline V gene, CDR1 is SNHLY and CDR2 is FYNNEI. V was trimmed by 7 bases and J by 3 bases, leaving 7 bases between them. CDR3 amino acids: CASKGVGNTIYF. CDR3 DNA sequence: TGTGCCAGCAAGGGGGTTGGAAACACCATATATTTT.

The rearrangement joins TRBV28 to TRBJ2-7, with 10 bases identical to TRBD1. The CDR3 contains 12 residues. CDR1 is MDHEN, CDR2 SYDVKM, per germline. The V and J ends lost 8 bases and 6 bases, in that order; junction bases with no gene match: 4. CDR3 protein: CASGTGVREQYV. The DNA for the CDR3 is TGTGCCAGCGGGACAGGGGTGCGCGAGCAGTACGTC.

The chain links TRBV25-1 to TRBJ2-7, with D possibly being TRBD2 (6 bases). Germline V CDR1 and CDR2: MGHDK, SYGVNS. The CDR3 loop spans 13 amino acids. Trimming stripped 3 bases from V and 7 bases from J, with 13 bases between. CDR3 nucleotide sequence: TGTGCCAGCAGTGATGACGGGACTGGGGAGCAGTACGTC. Protein: CASSDDGTGEQYV.

In this sample, this clone turned up once. This rearrangement joins TRBV4-2 to TRBJ1-1; D possibly corresponds to TRBD1 (5 bases). The germline V gene encodes CDR1 LGHNA and CDR2 YNFKEQ. This CDR3 has 13 amino acids. The ends were cut back, 0 bases at V and 3 bases at J, with 5 bases in the middle. This chain's CDR3 is CASSQDRDTEAFF. CDR3 nucleotides: TGTGCCAGCAGCCAAGACAGGGACACTGAAGCTTTCTTT.

V usage is TRBV4-1 and J usage is TRBJ2-4; 8 bases are shared with TRBD1. Germline V lookup: CDR1 MGHRA, CDR2 YSYEKL. V lost 4 bases to trimming and J lost 1 base; unmatched junction nucleotides: 6. The CDR3 is 16 amino acids. The CDR3 region is CASSPRTGIAKNIQYF. The CDR3 coding sequence is TGCGCCAGCAGCCCGAGGACAGGGATCGCCAAAAACATTCAGTACTTC.

The J gene is TRBJ2-7, the V gene TRBV6-1, with a weak D call TRBD1 (5 bases). The ends were cut back, 6 bases at V and 7 bases at J, with 19 bases in the middle. Germline CDR1 is MNHNS and CDR2 is SASEGT. CDR3 length: 14 amino acids. CDR3 region: CASSQGHSPAEQYF. CDR3 nucleotide sequence: TGTGCCAGCAGCCAGGGCCACAGTCCGGCGGAGCAGTACTTC.

In this sample, this clone turned up once. The rearrangement joins TRBV30 to TRBJ1-2; D is ambiguous. The V end lost 8 bases, the J end lost 8 bases, and 18 bases lay between the germline ends. CDR1 GTSNPN and CDR2 SVGIG come from the germline V gene (reference sequence). This CDR3 has 12 residues. Here the CDR3 DNA reads TGTGCCCAACTAGAGGGCGCTTACGGCTACACCTTC. Its translation: CAQLEGAYGYTF.

The genes are TRBV9 and TRBJ2-7; D is perhaps TRBD1 (9 bases). Trimming took 0 bases from V and 2 from J, leaving 15 bases between them. CDR3 size: 16 residues. Germline CDR1 and CDR2: SGDLS and YYNGEE. DNA of the CDR3: TGTGCCAGCAGCGTAGTAGCGGGACAGGGTCCCTACGAGCAGTACTTC. Encoded protein: CASSVVAGQGPYEQYF.

The CDR3 sequence: CASSRTGGDEKLFF. The CDR3 DNA reads TGTGCCAGCAGCCGGACAGGGGGCGATGAAAAACTGTTTTTT. The J gene is TRBJ1-4, the V gene TRBV6-5; 11 bases are shared with TRBD1. The CDR3 covers 14 residues. J lost 6 bases, V lost 6 bases, and 3 bases had no gene match. The V gene's germline CDR1 is MNHEY and CDR2 SVGAGI.

This clone was observed once. The chain recombines TRBV7-8 with TRBJ2-2, with D maybe TRBD1 (6 bases). V was shortened by 5 bases and J by 0 bases, with 13 bases between the two germline ends. This CDR3 has 16 amino acids. Per the germline V gene, CDR1 is SGHVS and CDR2 is FQNEAQ. The CDR3 spells CASSASGTTNTGELFF. The CDR3 region has the DNA TGTGCCAGCAGCGCCTCCGGGACAACGAACACCGGGGAGCTGTTTTTT.